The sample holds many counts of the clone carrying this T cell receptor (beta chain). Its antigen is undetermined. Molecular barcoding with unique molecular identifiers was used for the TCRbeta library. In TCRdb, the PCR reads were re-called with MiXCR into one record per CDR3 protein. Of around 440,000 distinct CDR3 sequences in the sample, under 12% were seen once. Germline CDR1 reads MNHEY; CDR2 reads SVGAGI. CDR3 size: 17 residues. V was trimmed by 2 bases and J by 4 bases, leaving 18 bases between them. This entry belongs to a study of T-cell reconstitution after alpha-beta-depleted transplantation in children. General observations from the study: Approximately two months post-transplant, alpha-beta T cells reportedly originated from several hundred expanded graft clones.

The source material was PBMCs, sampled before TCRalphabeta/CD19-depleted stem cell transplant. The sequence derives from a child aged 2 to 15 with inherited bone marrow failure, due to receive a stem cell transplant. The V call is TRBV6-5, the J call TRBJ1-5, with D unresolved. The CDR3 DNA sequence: TGTGCCAGCAGTTACATGAGCCCCGTGGCGGATAATCAGCCCCAGCATTTT. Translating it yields CASSYMSPVADNQPQHF.